The rows below give T cell receptor beta chains drawn from one sample of a study of blood T cell repertoires in COVID-19. Generated by immunoSEQ multiplex PCR, the TCRdb table keeps only in-frame clones and is missing some. The repertoire consists of 150,000 or so clones, with 84% occurring once and the leading ten covering nearly 8%. The sequenced sample consisted of PBMCs or T cells enriched from blood (not recorded which). All receptors derive from a woman aged 45 to 65 who had recovered from COVID-19. The CDR3 runs from the conserved cysteine through the conserved F or W. D genes are given only for firm matches. Size is stated for part of the rows, as once, few or many counts, or as a class when the clone is expanded.

size,V,J,D,CDR3,DNA
-,TRBV11-3,TRBJ1-4,-,CASSLETLPNEKLFF,TGTGCCAGCAGCTTAGAAACTCTACCTAATGAAAAACTGTTTTTT
-,TRBV21-1,TRBJ2-1,-,CASSKLVGNPGLAGNNEQFF,TGTGCCAGCAGCAAATTGGTAGGCAACCCGGGACTAGCGGGGAACAATGAGCAGTTCTTC
-,TRBV12-3/TRBV12-4,TRBJ1-1,-,CASSLSQGREAFF,TGTGCCAGCAGTTTATCGCAGGGTAGGGAAGCTTTCTTT
-,TRBV7-9,TRBJ2-1,TRBD2,CASSTLAEYNEQFF,TGTGCCAGCAGCACGCTAGCGGAATACAATGAGCAGTTCTTC
-,TRBV19,TRBJ2-3,TRBD1,CASSIGLVRGITTGVDTQYF,TGTGCCAGTAGTATCGGGCTGGTACGGGGAATTACGACAGGGGTAGATACGCAGTATTTT
-,TRBV27,TRBJ2-7,-,CASSRALTYEQYF,TGTGCCAGCAGTCGAGCCCTTACCTACGAGCAGTACTTC
-,TRBV6-5,TRBJ1-1,-,CASSYSVRNTEAFF,TGTGCCAGCAGTTACAGCGTGAGGAACACTGAAGCTTTCTTT
few,TRBV19,TRBJ1-1,-,CASSRGTEAFF,TGTGCCAGTAGTAGAGGAACTGAAGCTTTCTTT
-,TRBV5-5,TRBJ2-6,-,CASRPGLTPLGANVLTF,TGTGCCAGCAGACCGGGACTCACCCCTCTCGGAGCCAACGTCCTGACTTTC
-,TRBV19,TRBJ1-1,TRBD1,CASSPSDRGNTEAFF,TGTGCCAGTAGTCCATCGGACAGGGGGAACACTGAAGCTTTCTTT
-,TRBV5-1,TRBJ1-4,-,CASSLLAGFGEKLFF,TGCGCCAGCAGCTTGTTGGCGGGCTTTGGGGAAAAACTGTTTTTT
-,TRBV18,TRBJ1-6,TRBD1,CASSTGVSSPLHF,TGTGCCAGCTCGACAGGGGTTTCTTCACCCCTCCACTTT
-,TRBV24-1,TRBJ2-1,TRBD2,CATSEGGYEQFF,TGTGCCACCAGTGAGGGGGGGTATGAGCAGTTCTTC
few,TRBV3-1/TRBV3-2,TRBJ1-1,-,CASSRIGGTEAFF,TGTGCCAGCAGCCGCATTGGGGGGACTGAAGCTTTCTTT
-,TRBV10-3,TRBJ2-7,-,CAISELQGYEQYF,TGTGCCATCAGTGAGTTACAGGGCTACGAGCAGTACTTC